A single sample is the source of the 27 T cell receptor beta chains below, sequenced in a study of T cell responses to AZD1222 COVID-19 vaccine. Generated by immunoSEQ multiplex PCR, the TCRdb table keeps only in-frame clones and is missing some. Of about 83,000 clones listed, roughly 90% are singletons. The sample here was peripheral blood, taken on day 0 of MenACWY control vaccination. All receptors derive from an adult in good health.

This clone was recorded only once. The chain is built from TRBV5-4 and TRBJ2-2; weak D call: TRBD1 (5 bases). This CDR3 is built from 15 residues. V dropped 2 bases and J dropped 3 bases, with 11 bases sitting between them. Germline CDR1 is SGHNT and CDR2 is YYREEE (reference sequence). The CDR3 DNA follows: TGTGCCAGCAGCTTCGGCAGGGTCTACACCGGGGAGCTGTTTTTT. Translation: CASSFGRVYTGELFF.

This chain uses TRBV19 with TRBJ2-1; TRBD2 agrees at 7 bases. V gave up 4 bases and J gave up 1 base; unmatched junction bases: 7. This CDR3 is 16 amino acids long. Germline CDR1 LNHDA, CDR2 SQIVND (reference sequence). CDR3 nucleotides: TGTGCCAGTAGTAACCCTAGCGGAGCTTCCTACAATGAGCAGTTCTTC. This codes for CASSNPSGASYNEQFF.

The V call is TRBV5-4, the J call TRBJ2-5, with D uncertain. The CDR3 is made up of 13 amino acids. CDR1 and CDR2 (germline): SGHNT, YYREEE (reference sequence). V was pared by 0 bases and J by 4 bases, with 7 bases between. The CDR3, as DNA: TGTGCCAGCAGCTTGGAAGATGGAGAGACCCAGTACTTC. Its protein is CASSLEDGETQYF.

The V and J genes are TRBV5-1 and TRBJ1-1, with D unclear. This CDR3 is built from 15 residues. Trimming shortened V by 0 bases and J by 0 bases, and 9 bases separated the two germline ends. CDR1 is SGHRS and CDR2 is YFSETQ in the germline V gene. The CDR3 is CASSLDPNVNTEAFF. Written as DNA, the CDR3 is TGCGCCAGCAGCTTGGACCCCAACGTGAACACTGAAGCTTTCTTT.

Of note for this clone: The junction shows a germline mismatch at one end, possibly a read error. CDR3 in DNA: TGTGCCAGCAGCTTGGCTAGAGTTGGCGAGCAGTACTTT. This sequence encodes CASSLARVGEQYF. The V and J genes are TRBV7-9 and TRBJ2-7; D not resolved. The CDR3 is 13 amino acids. The germline CDR1 and CDR2 sequences are SEHNR and FQNEAQ (reference sequence).

The rearrangement uses TRBV28 and TRBJ1-2, with 10 bases aligning to TRBD1. The junction had 11 bases not matched to a gene; V was cut back by 6 bases and J by 7 bases. The V gene's germline CDR1 is MDHEN and CDR2 SYDVKM. The CDR3 contains 15 residues. The CDR3 sequence: CASSLFLGTGAGYTF. CDR3 DNA sequence: TGTGCCAGCAGCCTATTCCTCGGGACAGGGGCTGGCTACACCTTC.

V and J are TRBV18 and TRBJ1-1, with D uncertain. V was clipped by 0 bases and J by 1 base, with 9 bases between them. Germline CDR1 reads KGHSH; CDR2 reads LQKENI. CDR3 length: 15 residues. This chain's CDR3 is CASSPPRNKNTEAFF. CDR3 in DNA: TGTGCCAGCTCACCACCACGCAACAAGAACACTGAAGCTTTCTTT.

J is TRBJ1-3 and V is TRBV7-2; D remains unclear. Trimming stripped 5 bases from V and 0 bases from J, with 14 bases between. CDR1 is SGHTA, CDR2 FQGNSA, per germline. CDR3 size: 16 residues. The CDR3 loop is CASSPQVGSSGNTIYF. The CDR3 region has the DNA TGTGCCAGCAGCCCCCAAGTGGGCAGCTCTGGAAACACCATATATTTT.

This chain joins TRBV27 and TRBJ2-7; no clear D. The V gene lost 6 bases and the J gene lost 4 bases, with 16 bases spanning the gap. The CDR3 covers 14 residues. Germline V CDR1 and CDR2: MNHEY, SMNVEV (reference sequence). The CDR3 DNA is TGTGCCAGCAGCCTATCGCCCTCAGCATACGAGCAGTACTTC. This translates into CASSLSPSAYEQYF.

This chain uses TRBV4-2 with TRBJ2-7; 10 bases line up with TRBD2. Germline V lookup: CDR1 LGHNA, CDR2 YNFKEQ. V lost 0 bases, J lost 4 bases, and 6 bases stayed unmatched. The CDR3 consists of 16 residues. The CDR3 region is CASSQESTSGVYEQYF. In nucleotides, the CDR3 is TGTGCCAGCAGCCAAGAAAGCACTAGCGGGGTTTACGAGCAGTACTTC.

The V and J genes are TRBV29-1 and TRBJ1-1; 8 nucleotides agree with TRBD1. This CDR3 contains 15 residues. With 5 bases clipped from V and 1 base from J, the junction kept 9 bases outside the gene matches. From germline, CDR1 is SQVTM and CDR2 ANQGSEA. CDR3 amino acids: CSVRTSGTGNTEAFF. DNA for the CDR3: TGCAGCGTTAGAACTTCGGGGACAGGGAACACTGAAGCTTTCTTT.

The V and J genes are TRBV18 and TRBJ2-5; a weak D match, TRBD2 (6 bases). Germline CDR1 reads KGHSH; CDR2 reads LQKENI. The CDR3 spans 15 residues. V was clipped by 4 bases and J by 3 bases, with 15 bases between them. The CDR3 here is CASSQLGGSKETQYF. The CDR3 nucleotides read TGTGCCAGCTCACAACTTGGGGGGTCGAAAGAGACCCAGTACTTC.

This chain joins TRBV18 and TRBJ1-1; possible D gene TRBD1, 5 bases. V lost 4 bases and J 4 bases, leaving 16 bases between the germline ends. The CDR3 runs 15 residues. Germline loops: CDR1 KGHSH, CDR2 LQKENI. DNA for the CDR3: TGTGCCAGCTCACAGGCTACGGGAGGGGTCACTGAAGCTTTCTTT. Protein sequence: CASSQATGGVTEAFF.

This chain connects TRBV12-5 to TRBJ1-1; D might be TRBD1 (6 bases). The CDR3 is 15 residues long. Germline CDR1 and CDR2: LGHNT and FRNRAP. The V end lost 1 base, the J end lost 4 bases, and 13 bases lay between the germline ends. CDR3 loop: CASGLGPQGSTEAFF. The CDR3 bases are TGTGCTAGTGGTTTGGGACCTCAGGGGAGCACTGAAGCTTTCTTT.

V gene TRBV10-2 combines with J gene TRBJ2-5; D ambiguous. Trimming shortened V by 1 base and J by 5 bases, and 11 bases separated the two germline ends. CDR1 is WSHSY and CDR2 is SAAADI in the germline V gene. There are 14 residues in the CDR3. CDR3 in amino acids: CASSEYRADETQYF. The CDR3 region has the DNA TGCGCCAGCAGTGAGTATAGGGCCGACGAGACCCAGTACTTC.

The CDR3 nucleotides read TGTGCCAGCAGCTCCTCGGGGTCCTATGGCTACACCTTC. Its protein product is CASSSSGSYGYTF. The V and J genes are TRBV3-1 (or the pseudogene TRBV3-2) and TRBJ1-2; D gene uncertain. Germline V gene sequence: CDR1 LGHDT, CDR2 YNNKEL (reference sequence). The germline V and J ends were trimmed by 5 bases and 4 bases, with 11 bases remaining between them. The CDR3 is 13 residues long.

The J gene is TRBJ1-5, the V gene TRBV10-3; D might be TRBD1 (6 bases). There are 17 residues in the CDR3. The V end was cut by 0 bases, the J end by 6 bases, with 18 bases between. Germline V gives CDR1 ENHRY, CDR2 SYGVKD. The CDR3 DNA reads TGTGCCATCAGTGAGTCGAGGGTATGGGGGGCGGGTCAGCCCCAGCATTTT. It specifies CAISESRVWGAGQPQHF.

In DNA form, the CDR3 reads TGTGCCAGCAGCCGGGACATCAATCAGCCCCAGCATTTT. Its protein is CASSRDINQPQHF. This chain joins TRBV7-2 and TRBJ1-5, with a tentative D call TRBD1 (6 bases). The CDR3 is 13 residues long. Germline CDR1 reads SGHTA; CDR2 reads FQGNSA. Between the trimmed V and J ends, which lost 5 bases and 3 bases, there was a span of 8 bases.

J is TRBJ2-1 and V is TRBV7-2; D is undetermined. Germline V lookup: CDR1 SGHTA, CDR2 FQGNSA. This CDR3 has 16 amino acids. V was clipped by 1 base and J by 1 base, with 11 bases between them. The CDR3 DNA is TGTGCCAGCAGCTTAGATTGGGCTTTATCCTACAATGAGCAGTTCTTC. It translates to CASSLDWALSYNEQFF. Using reference TRBV7-2 and TRBJ2-1 for the parts outside the CDR3, the full variable domain is GAGVSQSPSNKVTEKGKDVELRCDPISGHTALYWYRQSLGQGLEFLIYFQGNSAPDKSGLPSDRFSAERTGGSVSTLTIQRTQQEDSAVYLCASSLDWALSYNEQFFGPGTRLTVL.

The chain has TRBV28 and TRBJ2-7, with TRBD2 matching over 10 bases. V trimming: 4 bases; J trimming: 0 bases; junction bases outside the gene matches: 3. The CDR3 is 15 residues long. Germline V gene data show CDR1 as MDHEN and CDR2 as SYDVKM. CDR3 residues: CASSSSGRVSYEQYF. DNA of the CDR3: TGTGCCAGCAGTTCCAGCGGGAGGGTCTCCTACGAGCAGTACTTC.

This clone has just one count. This chain links TRBV18 with TRBJ2-4; D gene unclear. Trimming removed 3 bases from V and 3 bases from J, with 9 bases in between. Germline values: CDR1 KGHSH, CDR2 LQKENI. The CDR3 spans 14 residues. The CDR3 here is CASSPAPLKNIQYF. Here the CDR3 DNA reads TGTGCCAGCTCACCGGCCCCACTCAAAAACATTCAGTACTTC.

V and J are TRBV5-6 and TRBJ1-2, with 8 bases lining up with TRBD1. Germline values: CDR1 SGHDT, CDR2 YYEEEE. CDR3 length equals 14 residues. V dropped 4 bases and J dropped 2; count of bases not matched to a gene: 4. As DNA, the CDR3 is TGTGCCAGCAGCGCCAGGACAGGGAACTATGGCTACACCTTC. This codes for CASSARTGNYGYTF.

The chain carries TRBV5-4 and TRBJ2-1, with TRBD2 matching 10 bases. V lost 0 bases and J lost 7; bases outside the gene matches: 7. There are 16 residues in the CDR3. The germline V gene encodes CDR1 SGHNT and CDR2 YYREEE (reference sequence). The CDR3 DNA follows: TGTGCCAGCAGCTTGGCCAGGAGCGGGAGGGAAAATGAGCAGTTCTTC. Protein product: CASSLARSGRENEQFF.

V gene TRBV6-5 combines with J gene TRBJ2-6; no clear D. V lost 0 bases and J lost 2, with 8 bases in between. The CDR3 loop spans 16 amino acids. Germline-derived CDR1 and CDR2 are MNHEY and SVGAGI. Written as DNA, the CDR3 is TGTGCCAGCAGTTACTCGTCAGGTGCTGGGGCCAACGTCCTGACTTTC. Amino acid sequence: CASSYSSGAGANVLTF.

This clone was seen a few times. The gene calls are TRBV4-3 and TRBJ1-5, with no clear D. The CDR3 contains 14 residues. V was pared by 0 bases and J by 5 bases, with 8 bases between. The germline gives CDR1 LGHNA, CDR2 YSLEER. The CDR3 protein is CASSQETTYQPQHF. The CDR3 nucleotides read TGCGCCAGCAGCCAAGAAACGACCTATCAGCCCCAGCATTTT.

This clone has more than one count but fewer than ten. The gene calls are TRBV6-1 and TRBJ2-5; TRBD2 matches at 11 bases. The CDR3 totals 16 residues. V shed 2 bases, J shed 5 bases, and the junction held 7 bases outside the gene matches. The germline CDR1 and CDR2 sequences are MNHNS and SASEGT. CDR3 bases: TGTGCCAGCAGTGAAAACCCCCTAGCGGGAGGTGAGACCCAGTACTTC. This translates into CASSENPLAGGETQYF.

The chain recombines TRBV5-6 with TRBJ2-1; 9 bases are shared with TRBD2. Germline V gene sequence: CDR1 SGHDT, CDR2 YYEEEE. Trimming cost V 3 bases and J 4 bases; bases outside gene matches: 8. The length of the CDR3 is 16 residues. The CDR3 coding sequence is TGTGCCAGCAGCTACGGCGGGACTAGCATATACAATGAGCAGTTCTTC. It codes for CASSYGGTSIYNEQFF.